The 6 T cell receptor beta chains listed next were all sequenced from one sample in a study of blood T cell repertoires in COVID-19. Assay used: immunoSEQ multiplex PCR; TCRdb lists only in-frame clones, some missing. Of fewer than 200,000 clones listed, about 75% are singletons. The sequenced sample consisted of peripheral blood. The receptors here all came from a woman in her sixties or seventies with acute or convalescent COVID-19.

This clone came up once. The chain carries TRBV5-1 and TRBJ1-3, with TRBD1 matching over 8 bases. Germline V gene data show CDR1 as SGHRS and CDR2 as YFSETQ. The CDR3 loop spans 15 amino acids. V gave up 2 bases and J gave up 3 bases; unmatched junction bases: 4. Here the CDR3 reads CASSLQGEHGNTIYF. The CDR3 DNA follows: TGCGCCAGCAGCTTACAGGGGGAGCATGGAAACACCATATATTTT.

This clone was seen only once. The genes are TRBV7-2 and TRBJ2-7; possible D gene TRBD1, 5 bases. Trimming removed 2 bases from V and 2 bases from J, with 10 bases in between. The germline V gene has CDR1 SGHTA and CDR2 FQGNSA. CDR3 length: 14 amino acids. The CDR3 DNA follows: TGTGCCAGCAGCTTAAGCAGGGCCACCTACGAGCAGTACTTC. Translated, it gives CASSLSRATYEQYF.

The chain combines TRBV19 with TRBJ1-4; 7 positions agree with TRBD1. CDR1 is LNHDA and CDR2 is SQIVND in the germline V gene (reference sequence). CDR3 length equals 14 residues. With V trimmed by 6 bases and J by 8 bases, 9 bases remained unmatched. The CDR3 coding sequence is TGTGCCAGTAGAAGTCGGGGACAGATCGAAAAACTGTTTTTT. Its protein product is CASRSRGQIEKLFF.

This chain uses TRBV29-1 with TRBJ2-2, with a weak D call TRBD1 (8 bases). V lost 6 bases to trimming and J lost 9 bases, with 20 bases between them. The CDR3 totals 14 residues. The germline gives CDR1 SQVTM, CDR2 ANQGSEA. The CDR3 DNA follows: TGCAGCGTAGGACAGGGAGGGGTACACCGGGAGCTGTTTTTT. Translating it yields CSVGQGGVHRELFF.

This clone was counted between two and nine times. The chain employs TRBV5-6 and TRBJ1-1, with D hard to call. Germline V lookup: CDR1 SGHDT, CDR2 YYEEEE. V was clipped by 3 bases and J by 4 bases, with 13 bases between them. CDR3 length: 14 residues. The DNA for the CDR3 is TGTGCCAGCAGCTGGAGGATTCATAGCACTGAAGCTTTCTTT. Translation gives CASSWRIHSTEAFF.

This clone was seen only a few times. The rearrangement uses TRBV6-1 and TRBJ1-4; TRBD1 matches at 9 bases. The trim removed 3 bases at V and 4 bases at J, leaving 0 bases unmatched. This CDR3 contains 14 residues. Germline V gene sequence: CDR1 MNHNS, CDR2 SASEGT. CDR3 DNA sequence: TGTGCCAGCAGTGAGGGACAGGGTAATGAAAAACTGTTTTTT. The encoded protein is CASSEGQGNEKLFF.